The entry that follows covers one T cell receptor (beta chain) sequence. V was clipped by 6 bases and J by 2 bases; unmatched bases: 11. In germline, CDR1 is LNHDA, CDR2 SQIVND (reference sequence). The CDR3 loop spans 16 amino acids. The sample originates from a study of blood T cell repertoires in COVID-19. About the study: From T cells, B-cell-depleted T cells, or PBMCs came the material, which was cDNA or gDNA.

Methods used by the authors: Amplification of reference gene primers provided the estimated nucleated cell counts. TCRdb's table, derived via immunoSEQ multiplex PCR, lists solely in-frame clones and lacks some. V, J and clone size were drawn from that table, and D and trimming were deduced from the DNA. The table includes 55,000 to 75,000 clones, about 81% detected once. The sequence came from a human donor in a cohort sampled during active COVID-19. The sample taken for sequencing was peripheral blood. This chain joins TRBV19 and TRBJ1-1; 8 bases match TRBD1. The CDR3 sequence: CASRVALQGVNTEAFF. The CDR3 nucleotides are TGTGCCAGTAGGGTAGCCCTACAGGGGGTTAACACTGAAGCTTTCTTT. Looking up the rest from reference TRBV19 and TRBJ1-1 gives the full variable domain: DGGITQSPKYLFRKEGQNVTLSCEQNLNHDAMYWYRQDPGQGLRLIYYSQIVNDFQKGDIAEGYSVSREKKESFPLTVTSAQKNPTAFYLCASRVALQGVNTEAFFGQGTRLTVV.